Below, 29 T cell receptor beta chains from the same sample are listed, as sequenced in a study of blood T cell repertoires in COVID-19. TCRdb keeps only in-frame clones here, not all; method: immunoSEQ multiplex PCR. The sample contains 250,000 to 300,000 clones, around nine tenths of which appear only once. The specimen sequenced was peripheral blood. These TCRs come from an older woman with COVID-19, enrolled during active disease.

CDR3 DNA sequence: TGCGCCAGCAGCCAAGGGACACCCAATCAGCCCCAGCATTTT. Protein sequence: CASSQGTPNQPQHF. This rearrangement joins TRBV5-1 to TRBJ1-5, with a tentative D call TRBD1 (6 bases). Germline V CDR1 and CDR2: SGHRS, YFSETQ. There are 14 residues in the CDR3. V was trimmed by 4 bases and J by 3 bases, leaving 11 bases between them.

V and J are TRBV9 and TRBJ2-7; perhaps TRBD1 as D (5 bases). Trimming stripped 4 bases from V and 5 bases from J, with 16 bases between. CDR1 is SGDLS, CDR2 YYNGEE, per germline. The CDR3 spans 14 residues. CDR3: CASSPQGPPHEQYF. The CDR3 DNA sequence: TGTGCCAGCAGCCCTCAGGGCCCTCCCCACGAGCAGTACTTC. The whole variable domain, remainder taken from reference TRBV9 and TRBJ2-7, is DSGVTQTPKHLITATGQRVTLRCSPRSGDLSVYWYQQSLDQGLQFLIQYYNGEERAKGNILERFSAQQFPDLHSELNLSSLELGDSALYFCASSPQGPPHEQYFGPGTRLTVT.

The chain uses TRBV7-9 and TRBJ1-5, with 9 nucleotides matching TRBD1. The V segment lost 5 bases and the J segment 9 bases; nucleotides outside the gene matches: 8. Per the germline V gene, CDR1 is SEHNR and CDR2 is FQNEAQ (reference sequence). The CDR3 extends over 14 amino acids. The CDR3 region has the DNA TGTGCCAGCAGCCCTGGGACAGGGCTACCGCCCCAGCATTTT. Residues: CASSPGTGLPPQHF.

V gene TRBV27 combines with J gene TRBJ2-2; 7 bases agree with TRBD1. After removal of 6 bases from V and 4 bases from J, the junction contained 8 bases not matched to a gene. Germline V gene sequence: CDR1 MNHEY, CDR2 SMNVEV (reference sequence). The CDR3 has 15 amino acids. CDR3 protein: CASSRDSRPTGELFF. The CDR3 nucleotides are TGTGCCAGCAGCCGGGACAGTCGCCCCACCGGGGAGCTGTTTTTT.

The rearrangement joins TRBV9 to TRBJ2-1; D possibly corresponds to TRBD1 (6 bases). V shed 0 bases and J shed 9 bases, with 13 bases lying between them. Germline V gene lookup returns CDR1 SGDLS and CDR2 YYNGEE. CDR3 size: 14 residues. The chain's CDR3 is CASSVVQGDAEQFF. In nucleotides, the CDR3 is TGTGCCAGCAGCGTAGTACAGGGTGACGCTGAGCAGTTCTTC.

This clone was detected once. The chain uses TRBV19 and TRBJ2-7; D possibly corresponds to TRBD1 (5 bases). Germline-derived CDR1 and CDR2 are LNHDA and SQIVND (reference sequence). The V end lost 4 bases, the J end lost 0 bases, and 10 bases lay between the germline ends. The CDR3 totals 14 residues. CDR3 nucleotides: TGTGCCAGTAGTAAAGAGACAGACTCCTACGAGCAGTACTTC. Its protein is CASSKETDSYEQYF.

CDR3 in DNA: TGTGCCAGTACCAATTGGGGGGACTATAGCAATCAGCCCCAGCATTTT. This translates into CASTNWGDYSNQPQHF. This rearrangement joins TRBV19 to TRBJ1-5; tentatively, D is TRBD1 (5 bases). This CDR3 comprises 16 residues. Germline V gene data show CDR1 as LNHDA and CDR2 as SQIVND (reference sequence). V was trimmed by 7 bases and J by 0 bases, leaving 16 bases between them.

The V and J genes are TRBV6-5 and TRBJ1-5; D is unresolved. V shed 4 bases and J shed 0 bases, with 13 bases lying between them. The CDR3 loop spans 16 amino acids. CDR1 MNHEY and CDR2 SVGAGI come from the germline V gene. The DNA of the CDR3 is TGTGCCAGCAGTTTGGCAAAGGCGGATAGCAATCAGCCCCAGCATTTT. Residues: CASSLAKADSNQPQHF.

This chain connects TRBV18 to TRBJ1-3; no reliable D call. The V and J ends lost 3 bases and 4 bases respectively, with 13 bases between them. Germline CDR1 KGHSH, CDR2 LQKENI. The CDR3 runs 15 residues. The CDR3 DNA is TGTGCCAGCTCACCGGGGAGTTTTTCGGGAAACACCATATATTTT. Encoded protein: CASSPGSFSGNTIYF.

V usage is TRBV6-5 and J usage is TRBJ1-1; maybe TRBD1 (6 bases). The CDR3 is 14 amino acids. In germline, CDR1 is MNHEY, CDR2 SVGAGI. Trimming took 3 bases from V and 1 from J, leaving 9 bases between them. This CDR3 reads CASSYPGQNTEAFF. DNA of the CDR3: TGTGCCAGCAGTTATCCGGGACAGAACACTGAAGCTTTCTTT.

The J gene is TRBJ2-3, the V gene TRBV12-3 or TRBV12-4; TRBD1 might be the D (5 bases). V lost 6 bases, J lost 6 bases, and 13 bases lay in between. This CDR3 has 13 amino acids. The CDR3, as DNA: TGTGCCAGCAGCCCACAGGTTATCGATACGCAGTATTTT. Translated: CASSPQVIDTQYF.

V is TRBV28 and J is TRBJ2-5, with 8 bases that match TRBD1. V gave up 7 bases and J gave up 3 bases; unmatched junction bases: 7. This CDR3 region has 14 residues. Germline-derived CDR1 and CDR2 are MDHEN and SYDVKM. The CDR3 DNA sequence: TGTGCCAGCACCGGACAGGGCGTAAAAGAGACCCAGTACTTC. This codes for CASTGQGVKETQYF.

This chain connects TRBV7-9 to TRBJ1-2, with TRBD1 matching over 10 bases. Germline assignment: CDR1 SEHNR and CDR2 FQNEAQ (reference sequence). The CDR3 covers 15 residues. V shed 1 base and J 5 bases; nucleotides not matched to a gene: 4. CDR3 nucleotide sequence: TGTGCCAGCAGCTTAGGGGACAGGGGTCCTTATGGCTACACCTTC. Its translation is CASSLGDRGPYGYTF.

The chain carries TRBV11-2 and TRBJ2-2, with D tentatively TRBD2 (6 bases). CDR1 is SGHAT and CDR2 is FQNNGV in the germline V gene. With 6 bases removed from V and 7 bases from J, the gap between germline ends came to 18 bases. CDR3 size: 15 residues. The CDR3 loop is CASSTKAGSSGELFF. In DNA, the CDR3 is TGTGCCAGCAGTACGAAGGCGGGGAGTAGCGGGGAGCTGTTTTTT.

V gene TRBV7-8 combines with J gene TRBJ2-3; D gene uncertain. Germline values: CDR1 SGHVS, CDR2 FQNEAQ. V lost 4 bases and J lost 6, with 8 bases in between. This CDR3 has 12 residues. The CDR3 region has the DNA TGTGCCAGCAGCTCCCGTTCGGATACGCAGTATTTT. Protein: CASSSRSDTQYF.

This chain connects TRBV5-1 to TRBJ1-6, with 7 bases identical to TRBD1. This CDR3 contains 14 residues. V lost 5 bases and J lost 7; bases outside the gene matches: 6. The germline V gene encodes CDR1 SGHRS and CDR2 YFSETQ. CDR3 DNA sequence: TGCGCCAGCAGATCACAGGGGCCCAATTCACCCCTCCACTTT. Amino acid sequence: CASRSQGPNSPLHF.

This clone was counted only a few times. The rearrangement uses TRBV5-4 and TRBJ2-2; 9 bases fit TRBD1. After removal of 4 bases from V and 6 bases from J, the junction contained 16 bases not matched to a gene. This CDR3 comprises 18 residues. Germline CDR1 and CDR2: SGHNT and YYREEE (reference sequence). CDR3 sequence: CASSPNRGPGVRAGELFF. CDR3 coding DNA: TGTGCCAGCAGCCCAAACAGGGGGCCGGGAGTGAGGGCCGGGGAGCTGTTTTTT.

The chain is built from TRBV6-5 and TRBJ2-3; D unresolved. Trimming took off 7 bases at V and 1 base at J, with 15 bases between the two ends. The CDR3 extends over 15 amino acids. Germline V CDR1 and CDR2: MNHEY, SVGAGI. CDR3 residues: CASTRSAARTDTQYF. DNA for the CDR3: TGTGCCAGCACCCGAAGTGCGGCCCGCACAGATACGCAGTATTTT.

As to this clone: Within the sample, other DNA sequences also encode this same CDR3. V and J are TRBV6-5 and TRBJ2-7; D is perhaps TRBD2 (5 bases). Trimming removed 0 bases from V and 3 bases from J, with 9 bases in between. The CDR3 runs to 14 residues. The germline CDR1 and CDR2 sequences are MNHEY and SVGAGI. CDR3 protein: CASSYSSGGYEQYF. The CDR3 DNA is TGTGCCAGCAGTTACTCGAGCGGCGGCTACGAGCAGTACTTC.

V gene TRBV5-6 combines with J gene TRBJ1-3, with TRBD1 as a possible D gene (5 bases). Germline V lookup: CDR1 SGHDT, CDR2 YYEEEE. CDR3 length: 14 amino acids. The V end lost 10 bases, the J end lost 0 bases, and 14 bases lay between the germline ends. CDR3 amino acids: CASSRVNSGNTIYF. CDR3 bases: TGTGCCTCCTCCAGGGTAAACTCTGGAAACACCATATATTTT.

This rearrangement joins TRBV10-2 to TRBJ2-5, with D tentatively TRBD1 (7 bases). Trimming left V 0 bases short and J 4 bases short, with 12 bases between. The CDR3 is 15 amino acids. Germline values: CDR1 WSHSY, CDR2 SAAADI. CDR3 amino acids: CASSESRQGGETQYF. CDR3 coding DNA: TGCGCCAGCAGTGAGTCGAGGCAGGGGGGAGAGACCCAGTACTTC.

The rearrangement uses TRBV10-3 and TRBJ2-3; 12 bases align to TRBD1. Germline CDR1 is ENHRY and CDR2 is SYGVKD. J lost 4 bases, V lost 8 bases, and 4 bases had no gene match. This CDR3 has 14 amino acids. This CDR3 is CAIRDRGLPDTQYF. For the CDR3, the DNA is TGTGCCATCCGGGACAGGGGGCTCCCAGATACGCAGTATTTT.

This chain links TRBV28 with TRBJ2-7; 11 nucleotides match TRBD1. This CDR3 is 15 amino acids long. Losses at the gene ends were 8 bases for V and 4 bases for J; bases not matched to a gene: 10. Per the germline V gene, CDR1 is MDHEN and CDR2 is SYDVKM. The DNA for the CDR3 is TGTGCCAGCCACTCAGCCGGGACAGGGGGGTACGAGCAGTACTTC. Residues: CASHSAGTGGYEQYF.

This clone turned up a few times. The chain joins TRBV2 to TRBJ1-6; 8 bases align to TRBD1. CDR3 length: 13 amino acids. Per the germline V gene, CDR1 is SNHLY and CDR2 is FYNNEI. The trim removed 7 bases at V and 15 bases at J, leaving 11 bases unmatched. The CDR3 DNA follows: TGTGCCAGCACCGACAGGGGTCCCTTTTTCCTCCACTTT. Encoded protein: CASTDRGPFFLHF.

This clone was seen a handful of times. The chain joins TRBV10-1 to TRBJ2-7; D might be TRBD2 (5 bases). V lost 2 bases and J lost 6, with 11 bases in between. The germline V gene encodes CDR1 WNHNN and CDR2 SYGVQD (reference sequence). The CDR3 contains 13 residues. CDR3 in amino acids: CASSERRSSEQYF. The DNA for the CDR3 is TGCGCCAGCAGTGAGAGGAGGAGCTCCGAGCAGTACTTC.

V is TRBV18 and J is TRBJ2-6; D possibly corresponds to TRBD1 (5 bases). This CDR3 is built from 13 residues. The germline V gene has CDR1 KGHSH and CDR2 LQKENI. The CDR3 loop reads CGAGSSGANVLTF. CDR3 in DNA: TGTGGGGCAGGGTCCTCTGGGGCCAACGTCCTGACTTTC.

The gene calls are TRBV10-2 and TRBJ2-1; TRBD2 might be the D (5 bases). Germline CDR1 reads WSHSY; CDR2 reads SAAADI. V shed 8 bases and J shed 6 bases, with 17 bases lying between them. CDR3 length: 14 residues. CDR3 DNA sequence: TGCGCCAGCTGTCGCGACTCGGGGTTCAATGAGCAGTTCTTC. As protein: CASCRDSGFNEQFF.

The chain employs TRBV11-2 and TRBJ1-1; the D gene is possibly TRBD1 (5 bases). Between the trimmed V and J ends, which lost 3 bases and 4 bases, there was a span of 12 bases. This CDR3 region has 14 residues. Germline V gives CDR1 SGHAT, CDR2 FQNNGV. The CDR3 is CASSFDGGGTEAFF. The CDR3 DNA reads TGTGCCAGCAGCTTCGATGGGGGGGGCACTGAAGCTTTCTTT.

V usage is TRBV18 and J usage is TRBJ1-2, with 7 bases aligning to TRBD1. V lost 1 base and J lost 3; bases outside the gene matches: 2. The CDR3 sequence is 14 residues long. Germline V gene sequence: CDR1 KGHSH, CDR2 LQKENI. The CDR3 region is CASSPRGQYYGYTF. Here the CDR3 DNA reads TGTGCCAGCTCACCACGGGGACAGTACTATGGCTACACCTTC.